This T cell receptor beta chain was identified during a study of shared clonotypes between healthy human individuals. Donors included only healthy HIV-negative adults lacking recent acute infections or vaccinations. Researchers drew on roughly 82 million PBMCs for genomic DNA from unsorted samples. The CDR3 totals 16 residues. Unmatched junction bases numbered 6, after V lost 5 bases and J lost 1 base. In germline, CDR1 is SGHVS, CDR2 FQNEAQ. Every immunoSEQ plate was one replicate of a subset's evenly spread DNA. Replicate PCRs were loaded with roughly 0.3 ug DNA from unsorted PBMC, about 30,000 T cell genomes. Profiling relied on immunoSEQ multiplex PCR, and the TCRdb table lists in-frame clones only, not all of them. The sample consists of about 490,000 clones, around 78% of them appearing once.

This chain links TRBV7-8 with TRBJ2-3, with TRBD2 identical over 10 bases. The clonotype originates from a woman aged 40 to 50 in good health. Some clones in this sample may be carry-over from other donors' samples. The specimen sequenced was PBMCs. CDR3 sequence (DNA): TGTGCCAGCAGCACGCGACTAGCGGGTGGCACAGATACGCAGTATTTT. This sequence encodes CASSTRLAGGTDTQYF.